This is a list of T cell receptor beta chains from one sample in a study of T cell responses to AZD1222 COVID-19 vaccine. Produced via immunoSEQ multiplex PCR; TCRdb's table is partial and in-frame only. The sample carries some 100,000 clones, 65% to 90% recorded once. Material: peripheral blood, obtained on day 0 of AZD1222 vaccination. These receptor sequences come from an adult in good health. CDR3s include the opening cysteine and the closing phenylalanine or tryptophan. A D gene is named only where the DNA matches it firmly. Rows may omit the clone size; those that give it use once, few, many or a size class.

j_gene	abundance	v_gene	d_gene	CDR3aa	CDR3nt
TRBJ2-7	once	TRBV4-1	.	CASSHNTAYEQYF	TGCGCCAGCAGCCACAACACCGCCTACGAGCAGTACTTC
TRBJ2-7	.	TRBV2	.	CASTPWDNSYEQYF	TGTGCCAGCACCCCGTGGGACAACTCCTACGAGCAGTACTTC
TRBJ1-6	few	TRBV11-2	.	CASRSRNGALHF	TGTGCCAGCAGGTCCCGCAATGGGGCCCTCCACTTT
TRBJ1-5	.	TRBV7-8	.	CASSRDPNQPQHF	TGTGCCAGCAGCCGGGACCCAAATCAGCCCCAGCATTTT
TRBJ1-5	.	TRBV18	.	CASKGGANQPQHF	TGTGCCAGCAAAGGGGGGGCCAATCAGCCCCAGCATTTT
TRBJ2-3	.	TRBV6-5	.	CASREEGRDTQYF	TGTGCCAGCAGGGAGGAGGGCCGGGATACGCAGTATTTT
TRBJ1-1	.	TRBV19	.	CASSRQFTEAFF	TGTGCCAGTAGCCGACAGTTCACTGAAGCTTTCTTT
TRBJ2-7	.	TRBV7-9	.	CASSRTYEQYF	TGTGCCAGCAGCCGAACCTACGAGCAGTACTTC
TRBJ1-5	.	TRBV6-5	.	CASSINSNQPQHF	TGTGCCAGCAGCATAAATAGCAATCAGCCCCAGCATTTT
TRBJ2-1	.	TRBV30	.	CAWSTEYNEQFF	TGTGCCTGGTCCACAGAGTACAATGAGCAGTTCTTC
TRBJ2-7	.	TRBV21-1	.	CASSTRTSGSPAYEQYF	TGTGCCAGCAGCACTCGGACTAGCGGGAGTCCAGCCTACGAGCAGTACTTC
TRBJ2-5	.	TRBV28	.	CASSPYTFLEIAETQYF	TGTGCCAGCAGTCCCTATACCTTTTTAGAAATCGCGGAGACCCAGTACTTC
TRBJ2-3	.	TRBV5-6	.	CASSLGASTDTQYF	TGTGCCAGCAGCTTGGGGGCAAGCACAGATACGCAGTATTTT
TRBJ2-5	.	TRBV7-6	TRBD2	CASSLLASGVGKETQYF	TGTGCCAGCAGCTTACTCGCTAGCGGGGTTGGAAAAGAGACCCAGTACTTC
TRBJ2-2	once	TRBV6-4	TRBD2	CASSDLGLAGAGELFF	TGTGCCAGCAGCGACCTGGGACTAGCGGGAGCCGGGGAGCTGTTTTTT
TRBJ1-2	few	TRBV7-9	TRBD1	CASARGANYGYTF	TGTGCCAGCGCCAGGGGGGCTAACTATGGCTACACCTTC
TRBJ2-7	few	TRBV14	TRBD2	CASSQMGLASGRYEQYF	TGTGCCAGCAGCCAAATGGGTTTGGCTAGCGGGAGGTACGAGCAGTACTTC
TRBJ1-3	.	TRBV6-5	.	CASSYRDEEAGNTIYF	TGTGCCAGCAGTTACAGGGATGAGGAGGCTGGAAACACCATATATTTT
TRBJ1-2	.	TRBV7-9	.	CASSLVQVDGYTF	TGTGCCAGCAGCTTAGTACAGGTGGATGGCTACACCTTC
TRBJ2-1	.	TRBV14	.	CASSPLGNRPFF	TGTGCCAGCAGCCCCCTGGGGAACCGACCGTTCTTC
TRBJ1-1	.	TRBV5-4	.	CASSLVGQMNTEAFF	TGTGCCAGCAGCTTGGTAGGTCAAATGAACACTGAAGCTTTCTTT
TRBJ2-7	.	TRBV5-4	.	CASSLKGRSYEQYF	TGTGCCAGCAGCTTGAAAGGGAGGTCCTACGAGCAGTACTTC
TRBJ1-2	few	TRBV6-5	.	CASSPSGRGYGYTF	TGTGCCAGCAGTCCCTCCGGCAGGGGCTATGGCTACACCTTC
TRBJ1-1	.	TRBV6-6	.	CASSWTENTEAFF	TGTGCCAGCAGTTGGACGGAGAACACTGAAGCTTTCTTT
TRBJ2-1	.	TRBV24-1	.	CATSESGTPTTDEQFF	TGTGCCACCAGTGAGTCCGGGACACCCACCACCGATGAGCAGTTCTTC
TRBJ2-3	.	TRBV10-1	TRBD2	CASGTSGIGRTDTQYF	TGCGCCAGTGGGACTAGCGGGATTGGGCGCACAGATACGCAGTATTTT
TRBJ1-2	.	TRBV4-2	.	CASSHGSGSNYGYTF	TGTGCCAGCAGCCATGGGTCAGGATCTAACTATGGCTACACCTTC
TRBJ1-6	.	TRBV7-2	TRBD1	CASSVTGGQTALHF	TGTGCCAGCAGCGTCACAGGGGGCCAAACGGCCCTCCACTTT
TRBJ2-3	once	TRBV5-1	TRBD2	CASSGLAGWPDTQYF	TGCGCCAGCTCGGGACTAGCGGGGTGGCCAGATACGCAGTATTTT
TRBJ2-7	.	TRBV7-9	TRBD2	CASSLAGGSSYEQYF	TGTGCCAGCAGCTTAGCGGGAGGGAGCTCCTACGAGCAGTACTTC
TRBJ2-1	.	TRBV27	.	CASRRWAGDNEQFF	TGTGCCAGCAGAAGGTGGGCGGGCGACAATGAGCAGTTCTTC
TRBJ2-7	few	TRBV13	TRBD1	CASSLGQGKGYEQYF	TGTGCCAGCAGCTTAGGACAGGGGAAAGGGTACGAGCAGTACTTC
TRBJ2-7	.	TRBV6-2/TRBV6-3	.	CASSRDGGDPAGFYEQYF	TGTGCCAGCAGCCGCGACGGCGGTGACCCCGCAGGTTTCTACGAGCAGTACTTC
TRBJ1-1	.	TRBV11-3	.	CASSLRNTEAFF	TGTGCCAGCAGCTTAAGGAACACTGAAGCTTTCTTT
TRBJ2-2	.	TRBV2	.	CASSVDDLSNTGELFF	TGTGCCAGCAGTGTGGACGACTTATCGAACACCGGGGAGCTGTTTTTT
TRBJ2-2	.	TRBV11-3	.	CASSLNTGELFF	TGTGCCAGCAGCCTAAACACCGGGGAGCTGTTTTTT
TRBJ1-3	.	TRBV6-5	.	CASSTRQRPGNTIYF	TGTGCCAGCAGTACCCGACAGCGGCCTGGAAACACCATATATTTT
TRBJ2-5	.	TRBV7-9	.	CASSGAGTKETQYF	TGTGCCAGCAGCGGCGCCGGGACGAAAGAGACCCAGTACTTC
TRBJ2-3	.	TRBV7-9	.	CASSLRGMGDTDTQYF	TGTGCCAGCAGCTTACGTGGGATGGGGGACACAGATACGCAGTATTTT
TRBJ2-7	.	TRBV14	.	CASSQDMARRHEQYF	TGTGCCAGCAGCCAAGATATGGCCCGCCGTCACGAGCAGTACTTC
TRBJ1-4	.	TRBV7-9	TRBD1	CASSLAGGGDEKLFF	TGTGCCAGCAGCTTAGCGGGAGGGGGCGATGAAAAACTGTTTTTT
TRBJ2-2	.	TRBV9	TRBD2	CASSVIAGVNTGELFF	TGTGCCAGCAGCGTTATAGCGGGAGTAAACACCGGGGAGCTGTTTTTT
TRBJ1-2	.	TRBV21-1	.	CASSKDLRQALETFYGYTF	TGTGCCAGCAGCAAAGATTTACGACAGGCTCTTGAGACCTTCTATGGCTACACCTTC
TRBJ1-1	.	TRBV29-1	.	CSVDQGRDTEAFF	TGCAGCGTGGATCAGGGTCGAGACACTGAAGCTTTCTTT
TRBJ2-7	once	TRBV28	.	CASNLKGRAYEQYF	TGTGCCAGCAACCTCAAGGGGCGGGCGTACGAGCAGTACTTC
TRBJ2-7	.	TRBV6-2/TRBV6-3	.	CASSYPHRDGHEQYF	TGTGCCAGCAGTTACCCGCACAGGGACGGCCACGAGCAGTACTTC
TRBJ2-5	.	TRBV7-9	TRBD1	CASSLGAGGIERETQYF	TGTGCCAGCAGCTTAGGGGCAGGGGGCATAGAAAGAGAGACCCAGTACTTC
TRBJ2-2	.	TRBV30	TRBD2	CAWRVTSGSSGELFF	TGTGCCTGGAGGGTGACTAGCGGGAGTTCAGGGGAGCTGTTTTTT
TRBJ1-1	few	TRBV3-1/TRBV3-2	TRBD1	CASSLPGQGEAFF	TGTGCCAGCAGCCTTCCGGGACAGGGTGAAGCTTTCTTT
TRBJ1-5	.	TRBV9	.	CASSVGSGRGNQPQHF	TGTGCCAGCAGCGTAGGTTCCGGGCGGGGCAATCAGCCCCAGCATTTT
TRBJ1-1	.	TRBV6-5	TRBD1	CASSPGGAGGTEAFF	TGTGCCAGCAGCCCCGGGGGGGCAGGGGGCACTGAAGCTTTCTTT
TRBJ1-1	once	TRBV5-6	.	CASSLKGWDTEAFF	TGTGCCAGCAGCTTGAAGGGATGGGACACTGAAGCTTTCTTT
TRBJ1-1	.	TRBV3-1/TRBV3-2	.	CASSQSLGDTEAFF	TGTGCCAGCAGCCAATCTCTGGGGGACACTGAAGCTTTCTTT
TRBJ2-2	.	TRBV4-2	.	CASSQDVEWARGPNTGELFF	TGTGCCAGCAGCCAAGACGTTGAGTGGGCGAGGGGCCCGAACACCGGGGAGCTGTTTTTT
TRBJ2-5	.	TRBV15	.	CATSRDSTSQETQYF	TGTGCCACCAGCAGAGATAGCACATCCCAAGAGACCCAGTACTTC
TRBJ1-4	.	TRBV28	.	CASKDPGHRNEKLFF	TGTGCCAGTAAGGATCCGGGACATCGAAATGAAAAACTGTTTTTT
TRBJ2-7	.	TRBV5-4	TRBD2	CASSLGLAASYEQYF	TGTGCCAGCAGCTTGGGACTAGCGGCGTCCTACGAGCAGTACTTC
TRBJ1-3	.	TRBV7-2	.	CASSASRGGTGNTIYF	TGTGCCAGCAGCGCGAGTCGGGGGGGAACAGGAAACACCATATATTTT
TRBJ1-2	.	TRBV5-4	.	CASSLGLNYGYTF	TGTGCCAGCAGCTTGGGCTTAAACTATGGCTACACCTTC
TRBJ1-2	.	TRBV27	TRBD1	CASSSSGTGGYGYTF	TGTGCCAGCAGTTCATCCGGGACAGGGGGCTACGGCTACACCTTC